The sequence of this T cell receptor beta chain was determined in a study of blood T cell repertoires in COVID-19. Study information: Samples came from the United States, Italy and Spain, spanning acute and convalescent COVID-19.

A PCR-confirmed or clinician-diagnosed COVID-19 case had contacted exposed participants within 2 weeks of entry. The CDR3 sequence is 14 residues long. CDR1 is SGHKS and CDR2 is YYEKEE in the germline V gene (reference sequence). V was cut by 3 bases and J by 8 bases, with 12 bases left in between. Sequencing was performed with immunoSEQ multiplex PCR; in TCRdb, only in-frame clones are kept and a portion is missing. This sample has approximately 220,000 clones; about 83% occur once, and the top ten carry 3% to 4%. The origin of this receptor is a woman aged 40 to 49 who had been exposed to COVID-19. This sequence joins TRBV5-5 and TRBJ1-6; the D gene is possibly TRBD1 (5 bases). The sample consisted of PBMCs or T cells enriched from blood (not recorded which). The DNA of the CDR3 is TGTGCCAGCAGCTACGGAGGGGTTGATTCACCCCTCCACTTT. It codes for CASSYGGVDSPLHF.